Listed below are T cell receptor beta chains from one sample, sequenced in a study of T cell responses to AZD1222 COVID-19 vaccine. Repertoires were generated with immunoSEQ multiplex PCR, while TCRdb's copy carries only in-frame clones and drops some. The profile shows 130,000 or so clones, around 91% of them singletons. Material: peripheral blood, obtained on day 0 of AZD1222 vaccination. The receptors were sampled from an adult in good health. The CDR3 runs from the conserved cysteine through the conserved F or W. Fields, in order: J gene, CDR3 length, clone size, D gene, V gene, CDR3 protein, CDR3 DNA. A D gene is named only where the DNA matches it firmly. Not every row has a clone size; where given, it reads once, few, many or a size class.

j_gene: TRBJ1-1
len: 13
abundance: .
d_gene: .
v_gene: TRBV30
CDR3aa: CAWKRERGTEAFF
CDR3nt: TGTGCCTGGAAAAGGGAAAGGGGCACTGAAGCTTTCTTT

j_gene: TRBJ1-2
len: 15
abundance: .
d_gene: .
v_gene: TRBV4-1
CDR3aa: CASSQDAGAPYGYTF
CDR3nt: TGCGCCAGCAGCCAAGATGCAGGGGCGCCCTATGGCTACACCTTC

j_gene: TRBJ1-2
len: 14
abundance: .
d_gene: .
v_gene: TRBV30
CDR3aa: CAWRSTGLTGGYTF
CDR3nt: TGTGCCTGGAGGAGTACCGGGCTCACAGGGGGCTACACCTTC

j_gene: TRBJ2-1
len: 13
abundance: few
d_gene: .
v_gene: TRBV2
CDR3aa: CASGGLRKIEQFF
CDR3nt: TGTGCCAGCGGCGGTCTCCGAAAGATTGAGCAGTTCTTC

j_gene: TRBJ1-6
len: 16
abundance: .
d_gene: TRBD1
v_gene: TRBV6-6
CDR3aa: CASSRRSDRGASPLHF
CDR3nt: TGTGCCAGCAGTCGCCGGTCGGACAGGGGCGCTTCACCCCTCCACTTT

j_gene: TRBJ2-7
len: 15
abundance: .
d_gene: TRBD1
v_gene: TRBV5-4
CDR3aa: CASSSGQGSSYEQYF
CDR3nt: TGTGCCAGCAGCTCGGGACAGGGGAGCTCCTACGAGCAGTACTTC

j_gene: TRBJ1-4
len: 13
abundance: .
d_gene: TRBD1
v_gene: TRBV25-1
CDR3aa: CATQGQGYEKLFF
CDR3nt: TGTGCCACCCAGGGACAGGGGTACGAAAAACTGTTTTTT

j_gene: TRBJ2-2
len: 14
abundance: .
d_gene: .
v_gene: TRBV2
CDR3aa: CASSELGETGELFF
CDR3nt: TGTGCCAGCAGTGAACTCGGAGAAACCGGGGAGCTGTTTTTT

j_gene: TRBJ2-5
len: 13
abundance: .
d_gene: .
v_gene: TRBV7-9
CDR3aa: CASSWTGRETQYF
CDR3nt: TGTGCCAGCAGCTGGACCGGGCGAGAGACCCAGTACTTC

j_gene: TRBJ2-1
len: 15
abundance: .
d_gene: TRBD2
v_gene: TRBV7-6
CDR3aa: CASRELAGSYNEQFF
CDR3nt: TGTGCCAGCAGGGAACTAGCGGGCTCCTACAATGAGCAGTTCTTC

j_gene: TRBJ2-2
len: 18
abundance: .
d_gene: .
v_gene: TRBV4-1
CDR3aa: CASSHPLSRGVNTGELFF
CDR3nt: TGCGCCAGCAGCCATCCCCTGTCGCGTGGCGTGAACACCGGGGAGCTGTTTTTT

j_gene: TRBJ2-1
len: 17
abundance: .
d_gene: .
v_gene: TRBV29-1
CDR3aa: CSVRTSQQLVFVNEQFF
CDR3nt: TGCAGCGTCAGGACAAGCCAACAGTTAGTATTTGTCAATGAGCAGTTCTTC

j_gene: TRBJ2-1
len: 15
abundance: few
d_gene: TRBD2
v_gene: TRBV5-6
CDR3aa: CASSSGTSGYNEQFF
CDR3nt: TGTGCCAGCAGCTCCGGGACTAGCGGTTACAATGAGCAGTTCTTC

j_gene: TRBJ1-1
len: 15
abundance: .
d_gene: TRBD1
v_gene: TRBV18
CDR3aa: CASSPSSTGGTEAFF
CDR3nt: TGTGCCAGCTCACCATCGTCAACAGGGGGCACTGAAGCTTTCTTT

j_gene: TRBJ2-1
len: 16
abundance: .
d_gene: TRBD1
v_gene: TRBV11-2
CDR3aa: CASSPRQGSSYNEQFF
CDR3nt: TGTGCCAGCAGCCCCAGACAGGGGAGCTCCTACAATGAGCAGTTCTTC

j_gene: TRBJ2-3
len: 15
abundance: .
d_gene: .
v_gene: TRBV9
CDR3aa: CASSVQGPSTDTQYF
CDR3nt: TGTGCCAGCAGCGTCCAGGGACCAAGCACAGATACGCAGTATTTT

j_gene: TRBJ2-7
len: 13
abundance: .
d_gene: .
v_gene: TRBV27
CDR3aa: CASSTDSFYEQYF
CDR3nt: TGTGCCAGCAGTACCGACAGTTTCTACGAGCAGTACTTC

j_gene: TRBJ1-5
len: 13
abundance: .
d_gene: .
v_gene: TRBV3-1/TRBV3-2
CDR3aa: CASSQAHNQPQHF
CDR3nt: TGTGCCAGCAGCCAAGCCCATAATCAGCCCCAGCATTTT

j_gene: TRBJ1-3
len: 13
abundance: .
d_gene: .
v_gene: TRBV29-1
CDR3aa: CSVSYPGRNTIYF
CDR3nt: TGCAGCGTTTCCTATCCTGGCCGAAACACCATATATTTT

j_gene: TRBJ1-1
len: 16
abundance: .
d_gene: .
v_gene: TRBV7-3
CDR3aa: CASSLSGPLLNTEAFF
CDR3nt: TGTGCCAGCAGCTTAAGTGGGCCGCTATTGAACACTGAAGCTTTCTTT

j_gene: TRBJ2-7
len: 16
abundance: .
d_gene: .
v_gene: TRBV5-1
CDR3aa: CASSLTPGAGHYEQYF
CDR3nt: TGCGCCAGCAGCTTGACCCCAGGGGCAGGACATTACGAGCAGTACTTC

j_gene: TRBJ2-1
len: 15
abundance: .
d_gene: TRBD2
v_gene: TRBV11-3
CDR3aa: CASRNGLAGGGEQFF
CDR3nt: TGTGCCAGCAGAAATGGACTAGCGGGAGGGGGTGAGCAGTTCTTC

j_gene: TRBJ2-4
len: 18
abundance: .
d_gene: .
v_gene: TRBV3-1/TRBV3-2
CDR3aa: CASSQDRLGLIAKNIQYF
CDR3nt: TGTGCCAGCAGCCAAGATCGGCTGGGGTTAATAGCCAAAAACATTCAGTACTTC

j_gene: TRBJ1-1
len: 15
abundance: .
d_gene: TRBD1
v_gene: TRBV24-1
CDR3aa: CATSDSPDRGGEAFF
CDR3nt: TGTGCCACCAGTGATTCGCCGGACAGGGGTGGTGAAGCTTTCTTT

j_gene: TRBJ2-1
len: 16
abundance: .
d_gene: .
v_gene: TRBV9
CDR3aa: CASSESPNGRGNEQFF
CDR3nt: TGTGCCAGCAGCGAGAGCCCCAACGGAAGGGGGAATGAGCAGTTCTTC

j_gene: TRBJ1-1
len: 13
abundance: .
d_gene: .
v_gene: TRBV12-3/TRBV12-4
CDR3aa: CASSFTVNTEAFF
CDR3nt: TGTGCCAGCAGTTTCACGGTGAACACTGAAGCTTTCTTT

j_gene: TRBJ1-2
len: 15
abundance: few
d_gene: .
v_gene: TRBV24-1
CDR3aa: CATSDAQGYDYGYTF
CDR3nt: TGTGCCACCAGTGATGCTCAGGGATATGACTATGGCTACACCTTC

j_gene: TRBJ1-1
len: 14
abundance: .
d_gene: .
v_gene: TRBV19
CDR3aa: CASSIEMGGTEAFF
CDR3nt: TGTGCCAGTAGTATAGAGATGGGGGGCACTGAAGCTTTCTTT

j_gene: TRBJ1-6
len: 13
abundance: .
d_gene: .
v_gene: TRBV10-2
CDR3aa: CASRADWRSPLHF
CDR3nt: TGCGCCAGCAGGGCGGATTGGCGTTCACCCCTCCACTTT

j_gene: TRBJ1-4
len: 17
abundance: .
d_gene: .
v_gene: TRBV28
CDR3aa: CASSLFSGGGSNEKLFF
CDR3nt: TGTGCCAGCAGTTTATTCTCCGGGGGCGGCAGTAATGAAAAACTGTTTTTT

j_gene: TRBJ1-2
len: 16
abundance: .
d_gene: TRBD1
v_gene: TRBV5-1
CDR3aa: CASSFIQGPFAYGYTF
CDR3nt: TGCGCCAGCAGCTTCATACAGGGGCCTTTTGCGTATGGCTACACCTTC

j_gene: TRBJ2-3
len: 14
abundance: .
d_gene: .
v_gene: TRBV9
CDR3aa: CASSVAGYGDTQYF
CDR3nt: TGTGCCAGCAGCGTAGCTGGCTACGGGGATACGCAGTATTTT

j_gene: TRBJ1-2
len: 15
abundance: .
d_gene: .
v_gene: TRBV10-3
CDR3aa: CAISQWGIANYGYTF
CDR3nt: TGTGCCATCAGCCAGTGGGGGATAGCTAACTATGGCTACACCTTC

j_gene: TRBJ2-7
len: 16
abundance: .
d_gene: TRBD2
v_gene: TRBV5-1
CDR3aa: CASSLVASGSSYEQYF
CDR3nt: TGCGCCAGCAGCTTGGTAGCTAGCGGCTCCTCCTACGAGCAGTACTTC

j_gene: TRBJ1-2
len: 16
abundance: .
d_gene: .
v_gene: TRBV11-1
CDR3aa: CASTRASTGSIEGYTF
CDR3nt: TGTGCCAGCACCCGGGCCTCGACAGGATCTATCGAAGGCTACACCTTC

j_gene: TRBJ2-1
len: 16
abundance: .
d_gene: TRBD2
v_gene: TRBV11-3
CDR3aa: CASSLGGRGLGNEQFF
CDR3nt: TGTGCCAGCAGCTTAGGCGGGAGGGGCCTGGGCAATGAGCAGTTCTTC

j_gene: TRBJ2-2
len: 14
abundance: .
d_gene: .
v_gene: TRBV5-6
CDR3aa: CASSLVQPTGELFF
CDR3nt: TGTGCCAGCAGCTTGGTTCAGCCCACCGGGGAGCTGTTTTTT

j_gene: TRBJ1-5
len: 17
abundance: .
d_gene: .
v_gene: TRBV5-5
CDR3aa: CASSPSRGIDSNQPQHF
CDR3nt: TGTGCCAGCAGCCCGTCCCGGGGGATAGATAGCAATCAGCCCCAGCATTTT

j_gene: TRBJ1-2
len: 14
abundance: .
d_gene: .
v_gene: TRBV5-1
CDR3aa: CASSSGRDGDGYTF
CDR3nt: TGCGCCAGCAGCTCTGGGCGTGATGGGGATGGCTACACCTTC

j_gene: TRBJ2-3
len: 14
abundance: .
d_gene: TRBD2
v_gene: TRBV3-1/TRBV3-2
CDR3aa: CASSQGTSTDTQYF
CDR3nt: TGTGCCAGCAGCCAAGGGACTAGCACCGATACGCAGTATTTT

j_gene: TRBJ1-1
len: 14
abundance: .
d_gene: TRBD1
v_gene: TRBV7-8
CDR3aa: CASTPGQAGTEAFF
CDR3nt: TGTGCCAGCACCCCCGGACAGGCAGGGACTGAAGCTTTCTTT

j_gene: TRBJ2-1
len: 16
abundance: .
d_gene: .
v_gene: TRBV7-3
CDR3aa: CASSLRGDFWGNEQFF
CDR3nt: TGTGCCAGCAGCTTAAGGGGGGACTTTTGGGGCAATGAGCAGTTCTTC

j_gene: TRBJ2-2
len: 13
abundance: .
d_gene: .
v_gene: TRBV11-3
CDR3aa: CASSAQLPGELFF
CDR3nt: TGTGCCAGCAGCGCCCAGTTACCCGGGGAGCTGTTTTTT

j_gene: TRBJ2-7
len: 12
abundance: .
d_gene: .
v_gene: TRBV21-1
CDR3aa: CASSKEGHEQYF
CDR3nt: TGTGCCAGCAGCAAAGAAGGCCACGAGCAGTACTTC

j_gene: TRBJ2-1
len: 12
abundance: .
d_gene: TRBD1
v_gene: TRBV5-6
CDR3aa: CASRIGGGEQFF
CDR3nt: TGTGCCAGCAGGATAGGGGGCGGTGAGCAGTTCTTC

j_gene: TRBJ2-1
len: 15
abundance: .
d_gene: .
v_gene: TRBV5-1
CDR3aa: CASSPQANSYNEQFF
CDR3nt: TGCGCCAGCAGCCCCCAGGCTAACTCCTACAATGAGCAGTTCTTC